The present entry profiles one TCR beta chain with its context. The antigen is undetermined. Sample time point: blood 4 weeks post-SBRT, at nephrectomy. Described treatment: 15 Gy SBRT to primary tumor, nephrectomy 4 weeks later. Nephrectomy followed 15 Gy stereotactic body radiation by 4 weeks. This renal cell carcinoma was of the clear cell type. This specimen comes from a study of radiation and T cells in renal cell carcinoma. Study-wide findings and caveats: In blood, top tumor clones expanded by 2 weeks, shrinking by 4. No pretreatment tumor biopsies were available for baseline clonotypes.

Sequencing used immunoSEQ multiplex PCR; TCRdb keeps in-frame clones, though not all of them. The sample shows about 86,000 clones, 85% of them seen only once. V lost 3 bases, J lost 5 bases, and 10 bases lay in between. CDR1 LNHDA and CDR2 SQIVND come from the germline V gene (reference sequence). The CDR3 length is 13 residues. The genes are TRBV19 and TRBJ1-1; D is undetermined. The origin of this receptor is a man aged 45-60 years with renal cell carcinoma. The source material was blood, sampled from a patient whose treatment included radiotherapy and nephrectomy. The DNA of the CDR3 is TGTGCCAGTAGTATTACCGACGTAACTGAAGCTTTCTTT. Protein product: CASSITDVTEAFF.